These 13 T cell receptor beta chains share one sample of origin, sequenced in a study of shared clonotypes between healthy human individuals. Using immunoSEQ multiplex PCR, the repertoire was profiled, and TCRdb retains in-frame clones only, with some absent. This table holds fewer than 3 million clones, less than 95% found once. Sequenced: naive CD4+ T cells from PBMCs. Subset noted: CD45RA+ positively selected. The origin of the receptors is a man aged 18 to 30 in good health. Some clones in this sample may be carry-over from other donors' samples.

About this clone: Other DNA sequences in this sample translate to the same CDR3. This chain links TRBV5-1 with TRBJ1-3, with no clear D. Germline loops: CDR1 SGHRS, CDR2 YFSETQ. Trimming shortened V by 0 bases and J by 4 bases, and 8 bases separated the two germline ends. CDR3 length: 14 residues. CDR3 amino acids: CASSLAGYGNTIYF. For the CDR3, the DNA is TGCGCCAGCAGCTTGGCCGGTTACGGAAACACCATATATTTT.

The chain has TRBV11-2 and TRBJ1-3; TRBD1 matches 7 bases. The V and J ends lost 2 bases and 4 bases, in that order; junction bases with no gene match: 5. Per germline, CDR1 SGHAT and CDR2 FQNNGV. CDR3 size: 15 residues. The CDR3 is CASSLTGAGGNTIYF. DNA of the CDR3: TGTGCCAGCAGCTTAACAGGGGCTGGAGGAAACACCATATATTTT.

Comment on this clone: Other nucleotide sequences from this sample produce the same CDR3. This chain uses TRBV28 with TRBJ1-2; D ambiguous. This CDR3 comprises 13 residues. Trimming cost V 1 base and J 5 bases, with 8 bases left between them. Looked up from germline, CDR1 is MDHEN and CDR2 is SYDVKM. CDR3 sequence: CASSLSQRYGYTF. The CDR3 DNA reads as TGTGCCAGCAGTTTATCGCAGAGGTATGGCTACACCTTC.

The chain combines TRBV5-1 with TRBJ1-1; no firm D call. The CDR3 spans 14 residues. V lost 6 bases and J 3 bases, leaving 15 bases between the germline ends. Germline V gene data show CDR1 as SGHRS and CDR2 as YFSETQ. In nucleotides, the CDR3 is TGCGCCAGCAAATGGTCGGAGATGGACACTGAAGCTTTCTTT. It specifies CASKWSEMDTEAFF.

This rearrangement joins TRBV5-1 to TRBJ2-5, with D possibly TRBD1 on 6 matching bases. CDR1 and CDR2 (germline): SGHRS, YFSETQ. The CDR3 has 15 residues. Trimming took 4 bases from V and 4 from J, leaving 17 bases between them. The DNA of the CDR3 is TGCGCCAGCAGCCGCCGTACAGGGTTGGGAGAGACCCAGTACTTC. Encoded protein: CASSRRTGLGETQYF.

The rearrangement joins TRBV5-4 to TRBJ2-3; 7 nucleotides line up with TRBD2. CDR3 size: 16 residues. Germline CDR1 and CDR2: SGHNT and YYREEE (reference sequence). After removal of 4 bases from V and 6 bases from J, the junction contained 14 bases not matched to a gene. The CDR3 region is CASSTPGAGVSDTQYF. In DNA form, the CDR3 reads TGTGCCAGCAGCACCCCTGGGGCGGGAGTGTCGGATACGCAGTATTTT.

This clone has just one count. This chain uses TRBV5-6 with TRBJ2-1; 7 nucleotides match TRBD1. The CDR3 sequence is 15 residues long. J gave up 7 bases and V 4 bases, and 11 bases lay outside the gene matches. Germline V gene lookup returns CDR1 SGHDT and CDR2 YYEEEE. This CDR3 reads CASSRRGTVVNEQFF. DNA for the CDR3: TGTGCCAGCAGCCGGCGAGGGACAGTTGTTAATGAGCAGTTCTTC.

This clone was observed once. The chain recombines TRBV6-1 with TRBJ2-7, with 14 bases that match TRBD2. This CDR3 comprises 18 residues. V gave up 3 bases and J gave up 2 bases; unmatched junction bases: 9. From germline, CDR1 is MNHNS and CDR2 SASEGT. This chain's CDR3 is CASSDSGTSGGQTYEQYF. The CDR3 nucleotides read TGTGCCAGCAGTGATTCCGGGACTAGCGGGGGTCAGACCTACGAGCAGTACTTC.

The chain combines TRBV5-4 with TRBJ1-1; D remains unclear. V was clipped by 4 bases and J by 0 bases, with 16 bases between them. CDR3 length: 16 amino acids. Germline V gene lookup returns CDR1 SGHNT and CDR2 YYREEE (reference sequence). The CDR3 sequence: CASSPAIAQMNTEAFF. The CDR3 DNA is TGTGCCAGCAGCCCGGCGATCGCCCAAATGAACACTGAAGCTTTCTTT.

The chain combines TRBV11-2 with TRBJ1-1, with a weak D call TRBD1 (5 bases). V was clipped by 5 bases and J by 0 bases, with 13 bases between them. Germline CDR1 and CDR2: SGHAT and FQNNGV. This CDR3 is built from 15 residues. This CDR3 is CASSPRQSLNTEAFF. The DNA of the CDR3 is TGTGCCAGCAGCCCGCGACAGAGTTTGAACACTGAAGCTTTCTTT.

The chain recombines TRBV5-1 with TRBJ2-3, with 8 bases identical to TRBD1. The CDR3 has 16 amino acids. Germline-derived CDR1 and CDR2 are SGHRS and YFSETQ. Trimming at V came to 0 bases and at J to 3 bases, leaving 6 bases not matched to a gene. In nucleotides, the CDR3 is TGCGCCAGCAGCTTGGGGCAGGGGGCAAAGACAGATACGCAGTATTTT. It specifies CASSLGQGAKTDTQYF.

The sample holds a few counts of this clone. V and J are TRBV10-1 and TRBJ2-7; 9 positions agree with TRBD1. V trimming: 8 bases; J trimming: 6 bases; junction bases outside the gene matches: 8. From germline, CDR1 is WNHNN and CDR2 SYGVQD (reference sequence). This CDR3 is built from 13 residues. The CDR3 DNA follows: TGCGCCAGCCAAAGGGGACAGGGATTCGAGCAGTACTTC. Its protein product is CASQRGQGFEQYF.

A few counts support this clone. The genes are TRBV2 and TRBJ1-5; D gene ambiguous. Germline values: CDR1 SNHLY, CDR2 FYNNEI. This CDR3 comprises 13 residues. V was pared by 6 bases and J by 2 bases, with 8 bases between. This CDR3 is CASRYQGNQPQHF. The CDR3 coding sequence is TGTGCCAGCAGGTACCAAGGCAATCAGCCCCAGCATTTT.